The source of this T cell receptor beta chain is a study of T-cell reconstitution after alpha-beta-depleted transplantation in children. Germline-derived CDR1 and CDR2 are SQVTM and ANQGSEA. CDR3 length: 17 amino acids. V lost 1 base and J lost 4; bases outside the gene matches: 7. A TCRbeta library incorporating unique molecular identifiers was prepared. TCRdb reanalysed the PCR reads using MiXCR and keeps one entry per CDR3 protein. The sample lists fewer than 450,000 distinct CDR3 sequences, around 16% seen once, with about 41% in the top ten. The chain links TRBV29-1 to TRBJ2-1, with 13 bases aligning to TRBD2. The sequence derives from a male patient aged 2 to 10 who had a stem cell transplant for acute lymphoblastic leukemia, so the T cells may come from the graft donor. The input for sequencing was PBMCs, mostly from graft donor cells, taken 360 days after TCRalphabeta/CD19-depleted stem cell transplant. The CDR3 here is CSVEGRTSGSGYNEQFF. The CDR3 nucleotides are TGCAGCGTTGAAGGTCGGACTAGCGGGAGCGGATACAATGAGCAGTTCTTC.